This paragraph reports one T cell receptor (beta chain). Its antigen is still unknown. The data originate from a study of cytomegalovirus exposure and HLA in healthy donors. Primers for the PCR totalled 60 Vbeta and 13 Jbeta. Original data processing: In a later analysis, the count reached 74 million or so unique TCR beta chains, with 8.5 million to 14 million shared. Repertoires were generated with immunoSEQ multiplex PCR, while TCRdb's copy carries only in-frame clones and drops some. Clonal size and the V and J genes are those of that table, whereas D and trimming came from the DNA. The top ten clones hold over 4% of a sample with 85,000 to 130,000 clones, around three quarters of them seen once. The trim removed 2 bases at V and 0 bases at J, leaving 3 bases unmatched. The CDR3 contains 16 residues. The germline V gene has CDR1 SGHRS and CDR2 YFSETQ. Study-wide findings and caveats: About 87% or about 30% of the time was how often most TCR beta V segments were productive, according to an earlier analysis.

The rearrangement links TRBV5-1 to TRBJ2-2; 8 positions match TRBD2. The sequencing input was PBMCs. The TCR was taken from a female donor in good health and CMV-seropositive. CDR3 nucleotides: TGCGCCAGCAGCTTTGGTAGCGGGACGAACACCGGGGAGCTGTTTTTT. This codes for CASSFGSGTNTGELFF. The full variable domain, with the rest looked up from reference TRBV5-1 and TRBJ2-2, is KAGVTQTPRYLIKTRGQQVTLSCSPISGHRSVSWYQQTPGQGLQFLFEYFSETQRNKGNFPGRFSGRQFSNSRSEMNVSTLELGDSALYLCASSFGSGTNTGELFFGEGSRLTVL.